These 20 T cell receptor beta chains came from one sample sequenced in a study of tumor-infiltrating lymphocytes in primary liver carcinoma. The authors made TCR beta cDNA from roughly 480 ng total RNA with a constant-region primer. Sequencing libraries for TCR beta derived from three nested multiplex PCR rounds that used slightly modified ARM-PCR. A C-beta reverse primer and TRBV1-TRBV30 forward primers served in each of the first two PCR rounds, at about 10 cycles apiece. TCRdb reprocessed the multiplex PCR reads with MiXCR, giving one entry per CDR3 protein. The sample consists of 300,000 to 350,000 distinct CDR3 sequences, 65% of them appearing once. Alongside blood RNA obtained from unsorted whole blood, germline DNA was also extracted. The specimen was peripheral blood. Receptors were obtained from a middle-aged man with primary liver carcinoma and hepatitis B virus infection.

This clonotype was detected once. The junction and the germline gene differ at one end; a read error may be behind it. This sequence joins TRBV5-6 and TRBJ1-5; no reliable D call. The CDR3 extends over 12 amino acids. Germline V lookup: CDR1 SGHDT, CDR2 YYEEEE. CDR3 region: CTSSWGNQPQHF. CDR3 nucleotide sequence: TGTACCAGCAGCTGGGGCAATCAGCCCCAGCATTTT.

This clonotype has just a few counts. The rearrangement joins TRBV4-1 to TRBJ2-7; the D gene is possibly TRBD1 (5 bases). The CDR3 has 16 amino acids. Germline V CDR1 and CDR2: MGHRA, YSYEKL. V was pared by 1 base and J by 3 bases, with 16 bases between. The CDR3 DNA sequence: TGCGCCAGCAGCCAAGTTGTATCAGGGTCCGACTACGAGCAGTACTTC. Residues: CASSQVVSGSDYEQYF.

This clonotype was seen only once. The junction does not match germline at one end; this may be a read error. The rearrangement joins TRBV11-2 to TRBJ2-7; D may be TRBD1 (6 bases). CDR3 length: 13 residues. The germline V gene has CDR1 SGHAT and CDR2 FQNNGV. The CDR3 region has the DNA TGTTCCAGCAGCTCAACAGGGTTCTACGGGCAGTACTTC. It is translated as CSSSSTGFYGQYF.

Comment on this clonotype: Its ends do not fully match the called genes, so a read error is possible. The chain has TRBV10-3 and TRBJ2-1; tentative D call: TRBD2 (6 bases). This CDR3 region has 14 residues. From germline, CDR1 is ENHRY and CDR2 SYGVKD. CDR3 in DNA: TGTGCCATCAGTGAGTTGTCTAGCGTTAATGAGCAGTTCTTT. This sequence encodes CAISELSSVNEQFF.

A few counts support this clonotype. V gene TRBV5-4 combines with J gene TRBJ2-3; TRBD2 aligns across 7 bases. This CDR3 comprises 18 residues. Germline loops: CDR1 SGHNT, CDR2 YYREEE (reference sequence). The J segment lost 2 bases and the V segment lost 4 bases, leaving 16 bases of the junction unmatched. This chain's CDR3 is CASSVDLRRGVNTDTQYF. The CDR3 DNA sequence: TGTGCCAGCAGCGTAGACCTTCGCCGGGGGGTAAACACAGATACGCAGTATTTT.

For this clonotype: A read error may explain this, as a much larger clone is one base away. CDR3 sequence: CASSRSPVVGDTQYF. The CDR3 bases are TGTGCCAGCAGCCGCAGCCCGGTAGTCGGAGATACGCAGTATTTT. The V gene is TRBV5-4, the J gene TRBJ2-3; no definite D call. V gave up 4 bases and J gave up 5 bases, with 17 bases separating them. CDR3 length: 15 residues. CDR1 is SGHNT, CDR2 YYREEE, per germline (reference sequence).

This clonotype was detected once. This clone may be a read error of a much larger clone one base away. The chain has TRBV6-1 and TRBJ2-1; a weak D match, TRBD1 (6 bases). There are 13 residues in the CDR3. Germline CDR1 MNHNS, CDR2 SASEGT. Between the trimmed V and J ends, which lost 7 bases and 3 bases, there was a span of 10 bases. The CDR3 reads CASMGHNYNEQFF. CDR3 in DNA: TGTGCCAGCATGGGACATAACTACAATGAGCAGTTCTTC.

This clonotype came up many times. The chain couples TRBV6-1 to TRBJ2-1, with D possibly being TRBD1 or TRBD2 (5 bases each). V was pared by 8 bases and J by 7 bases, with 9 bases between. The CDR3 loop spans 11 amino acids. Per the germline V gene, CDR1 is MNHNS and CDR2 is SASEGT. Written as DNA, the CDR3 is TGTGCCAGCGAGGGGTGGAATGAGCAGTTCTTC. This sequence encodes CASEGWNEQFF.

V is TRBV11-2 and J is TRBJ2-1; 9 bases match TRBD2. Germline assignment: CDR1 SGHAT and CDR2 FQNNGV. J lost 7 bases, V lost 1 base, and 11 bases had no gene match. This CDR3 is 17 amino acids long. The CDR3 loop reads CASSLGTSESLLNEQFF. For the CDR3, the DNA is TGTGCCAGCAGCTTAGGGACTAGCGAGAGTTTGTTGAATGAGCAGTTCTTC.

This clonotype has just one count. A read error may explain this, as a much larger clone is one base away. V gene TRBV6-5 combines with J gene TRBJ1-1; D is possibly TRBD1 (5 bases). The CDR3 covers 13 residues. Germline CDR1 is MNHEY and CDR2 is SVGAGI. V was shortened by 5 bases and J by 4 bases, with 11 bases between the two germline ends. Here the CDR3 reads CASSPHGGTEAFF. CDR3 coding DNA: TGTGCCAGCAGTCCCCACGGGGGCACTGAAGCTTTCTTT.

Many counts were recorded for this clonotype. The chain joins TRBV4-3 to TRBJ1-6, with a weak D call TRBD1 (6 bases). V lost 4 bases to trimming and J lost 14 bases, with 12 bases between them. Germline values: CDR1 LGHNA, CDR2 YSLEER. The CDR3 has 12 amino acids. The CDR3, as DNA: TGCGCCAGCAGCCGTGGTCAGGGGTCCCTCCACTTT. Its protein product is CASSRGQGSLHF.

On this clonotype itself: At one end, the junction sequence differs from germline, possibly due to a read error. The chain couples TRBV6-1 to TRBJ2-5; TRBD2 matches at 12 bases. The CDR3 spans 17 residues. In germline, CDR1 is MNHNS, CDR2 SASEGT. For the CDR3, the DNA is TGTGCCAGCAGTGAAGCGCTGACTAGCGGGAGAGCGAGGACCCAACACTTC. It translates to CASSEALTSGRARTQHF.

In its sample, this clonotype was seen a few times. The chain couples TRBV30 to TRBJ2-3; 13 bases are shared with TRBD2. Germline values: CDR1 GTSNPN, CDR2 SVGIG (reference sequence). The CDR3 spans 16 residues. Unmatched junction bases numbered 2, after V lost 2 bases and J lost 0 bases. The CDR3 bases are TGTGCCTGGAGTCTGGGACTAGCGGGGAGCACAGATACGCAGTATTTT. Encoded protein: CAWSLGLAGSTDTQYF.

Remarks on this clonotype: This may be a read error: a much more frequent sequence differs by one nucleotide. The chain has TRBV6-1 and TRBJ2-1; 7 positions match TRBD1. CDR1 and CDR2 (germline): MNHNS, SASEGT. V lost 6 bases to trimming and J lost 6 bases; unmatched junction nucleotides: 8. The CDR3 has 14 residues. In DNA, the CDR3 is TGTGCCAGCAGGCCGGGACAGAGTATCAATGAGCAGTTCTTC. Encoded protein: CASRPGQSINEQFF.

Note on this clonotype: The junction differs from germline at one of its ends, possibly a read error. The V call is TRBV5-6, the J call TRBJ1-2; TRBD1 might be the D (5 bases). Germline CDR1 SGHDT, CDR2 YYEEEE. The CDR3 length is 12 residues. CDR3 nucleotides: TGTGCCAGCAGCTTCCTAGACAGAGGCTGCACCTTC. It yields the protein CASSFLDRGCTF.

Worth noting for this clonotype: Its ends do not fully match the called genes, so a read error is possible. The chain joins TRBV14 to TRBJ2-5, with 7 bases matching TRBD2. The germline gives CDR1 SGHDN, CDR2 FVKESK. The CDR3 is 13 amino acids. In DNA form, the CDR3 reads TGTGCCACCAGCCAAGATTTCCCCCTAGCGGATCAATTC. Translated: CATSQDFPLADQF.

Many counts were recorded for this clonotype. This CDR3 is CASSLDRDKGYTF. The CDR3 nucleotides are TGTGCCAGCAGTTTGGACAGGGATAAGGGCTACACCTTC. V gene TRBV12-3 or TRBV12-4 combines with J gene TRBJ1-2, with 8 bases lining up with TRBD1. CDR3 length: 13 residues. With 3 bases clipped from V and 8 bases from J, the junction kept 5 bases outside the gene matches.

Many counts were recorded for this clonotype. V usage is TRBV29-1 and J usage is TRBJ2-5, with a tentative D call TRBD2 (5 bases). In germline, CDR1 is SQVTM, CDR2 ANQGSEA. The V end was cut by 4 bases, the J end by 2 bases, with 11 bases between. The CDR3 is 13 residues long. In DNA, the CDR3 is TGCAGCGTTGGAGGGCCACCACAAGAGACCCAGTACTTC. It yields the protein CSVGGPPQETQYF.

As concerns this clonotype: It is likely a read error, because the conserved phenylalanine at the end of the CDR3 is missing. This chain links TRBV7-8 with TRBJ2-1, with unresolved D. Trimming removed 1 base at V and 13 bases at J, with 14 bases between. This CDR3 spans 13 amino acids. CDR1 is SGHVS, CDR2 FQNEAQ, per germline. The CDR3 DNA reads TGTGCCAGCAGCTTAGAATATGGATACGAACAGTTCATC. This codes for CASSLEYGYEQFI.

As concerns this clonotype: A much larger clone differs by one base, so this may be a read error. CDR3 protein: CASSSATGTKYF. The DNA of the CDR3 is TGTGCCAGCAGTTCTGCCACGGGGACCAAGTACTTC. The rearrangement joins TRBV6-2 or TRBV6-3 to TRBJ2-5, with D possibly called TRBD1 or TRBD2 (5 bases each). The CDR3 is 12 residues long. Germline-derived CDR1 and CDR2 are MNHEY and SVGEGT.